The rows below give T cell receptor beta chains drawn from one sample of a study of blood T cell repertoires in COVID-19. Clones were sequenced by immunoSEQ multiplex PCR, and TCRdb holds only the in-frame ones, with some missing. The profile shows about 480,000 clones, around nine tenths of them singletons. Sequencing input: PBMCs or T cells enriched from blood (not recorded which). These receptor sequences come from a middle-aged woman who had recovered from COVID-19. The CDR3 runs from the conserved cysteine through the conserved F or W. A D gene is named only where the DNA matches it firmly. Only part of the rows carry a size: once, few, many, or a class if the clone is expanded.

-	TRBV4-2	TRBD1	TRBJ1-2	CASSQVTGNYGYTF	TGTGCCAGCAGCCAAGTGACAGGGAACTATGGCTACACCTTC
once	TRBV3-1/TRBV3-2	-	TRBJ1-5	CASSQDLPVNREGPNQPQHF	TGTGCCAGCAGCCAAGATCTTCCGGTGAACAGGGAGGGCCCAAATCAGCCCCAGCATTTT
-	TRBV6-5	-	TRBJ2-2	CASRRTGTGELFF	TGTGCCAGCAGGCGAACAGGGACCGGGGAGCTGTTTTTT
-	TRBV25-1	-	TRBJ2-5	CASSSLTGIQETQYF	TGTGCCAGCAGTTCCCTTACAGGGATACAAGAGACCCAGTACTTC
-	TRBV29-1	TRBD1	TRBJ1-6	CSVTTGADSPLHF	TGCAGCGTTACGACAGGGGCTGATTCACCCCTCCACTTT
-	TRBV21-1	-	TRBJ2-3	CASRTRGRAITDTQYF	TGTGCCAGCAGAACTAGGGGGAGGGCGATTACAGATACGCAGTATTTT
-	TRBV29-1	-	TRBJ1-1	CGSGNTEAFF	TGCGGATCGGGGAACACTGAAGCTTTCTTT
once	TRBV6-1	-	TRBJ1-2	CASSESGTASTF	TGTGCCAGCAGTGAAAGCGGGACCGCGTCCACCTTC
-	TRBV19	-	TRBJ1-2	CASSTGTSYGYTF	TGTGCCAGTAGTACCGGGACAAGCTATGGCTACACCTTC
once	TRBV18	TRBD2	TRBJ2-1	CASSLMILAEYHNEQFF	TGTGCCAGCTCCTTGATGATACTAGCGGAATACCACAATGAGCAGTTCTTC
once	TRBV19	TRBD1	TRBJ1-1	CASRGGQGNTEAFF	TGTGCCAGTAGGGGCGGACAGGGGAACACTGAAGCTTTCTTT
-	TRBV18	-	TRBJ1-2	CASSLQENYGYTF	TGTGCCAGCTCGCTACAGGAGAACTATGGCTACACCTTC
-	TRBV18	-	TRBJ1-3	CASSPQQPSGNTIYF	TGTGCCAGCTCACCCCAACAGCCTTCTGGAAACACCATATATTTT
-	TRBV27	-	TRBJ2-5	CASSPSVGDHQETQYF	TGTGCCAGCAGTCCCTCCGTGGGAGACCACCAAGAGACCCAGTACTTC
-	TRBV10-1	TRBD2	TRBJ2-7	CATRGGTSGTYEQYF	TGCGCCACTCGCGGGGGGACTAGCGGAACCTACGAGCAGTACTTC
-	TRBV18	TRBD1	TRBJ2-2	CASSPLGGFNTGELFF	TGTGCCAGCTCACCGTTAGGGGGCTTCAACACCGGGGAGCTGTTTTTT
-	TRBV27	-	TRBJ2-1	CASSLSIPLPGAYNEQFF	TGTGCCAGCAGTTTATCAATCCCTCTTCCGGGGGCCTACAATGAGCAGTTCTTC
-	TRBV15	-	TRBJ1-4	CATSRGGVGEKLFF	TGTGCCACCAGCAGAGGGGGCGTCGGTGAAAAACTGTTTTTT
-	TRBV6-5	-	TRBJ1-5	CASGTGGQVNQPQHF	TGTGCCAGCGGGACCGGGGGGCAGGTCAATCAGCCCCAGCATTTT
-	TRBV6-6	-	TRBJ2-1	CASSYVDSNEQFF	TGTGCCAGCAGTTACGTCGATAGCAATGAGCAGTTCTTC
-	TRBV18	-	TRBJ1-2	CASSPPRGDYGYTF	TGTGCCAGCTCACCTCCGCGTGGAGACTATGGCTACACCTTC
-	TRBV6-2/TRBV6-3	-	TRBJ2-7	CASSTTENFAHYEQYF	TGTGCCAGCAGTACCACCGAAAACTTCGCCCACTACGAGCAGTACTTC